This is a list of T cell receptor beta chains from one sample in a study of blood T cells in healthy people across ages. TCRdb independently ran MiXCR on the 5' RACE reads; one entry per CDR3 protein. The sample comprises about 1.4 million distinct CDR3 sequences, approximately 59% of which are singletons, and 5% to 7% rests with the top ten. Sequencing input: blood. Receptors originate from a man younger than 35 in good health. Each CDR3 is given with its conserved first and last residue. The D gene is left open where the match is weak. Clone size is shown for a subset of rows, as once, few, many or a class of expanded clone.

many | TRBJ2-1 | NA | 16 | TRBV20-1 | CSARPPGGYSYNEQFF | TGCAGTGCTAGACCCCCGGGGGGCTACTCCTACAATGAGCAGTTCTTC
NA | TRBJ2-7 | TRBD1 | 14 | TRBV27 | CASKSGTGDYEQYF | TGTGCCAGCAAATCCGGGACAGGGGATTACGAGCAGTACTTC
NA | TRBJ1-1 | NA | 12 | TRBV29-1 | CSAGGMNTEAFF | TGCAGCGCTGGGGGCATGAACACTGAAGCTTTCTTT
NA | TRBJ2-1 | NA | 14 | TRBV3-1 | CASSQGAAGTEQFF | TGTGCCAGCAGCCAAGGGGCAGCGGGTACTGAGCAGTTCTTC
few | TRBJ2-6 | TRBD1 | 18 | TRBV4-2 | CASSQDRGQGFGANVLTF | TGTGCCAGCAGCCAAGATCGGGGACAGGGATTTGGGGCCAACGTCCTGACTTTC
NA | TRBJ2-1 | NA | 16 | TRBV7-6 | CASSPQRRGSYNEQFF | TGTGCCAGCAGCCCCCAGAGACGGGGGTCCTACAATGAGCAGTTCTTC
NA | TRBJ2-1 | NA | 14 | TRBV4-1 | CASSQDHNYNEQFF | TGCGCCAGCAGCCAAGATCACAATTACAATGAGCAGTTCTTC
NA | TRBJ2-3 | TRBD2 | 15 | TRBV20-1 | CSASPGGGSTDTQYF | TGCAGTGCTAGCCCTGGGGGGGGGAGCACAGATACGCAGTATTTT
NA | TRBJ2-5 | NA | 13 | TRBV12-3/TRBV12-4 | CASRFESRETQYF | TGTGCCAGCAGATTCGAATCTAGGGAGACCCAGTACTTC
few | TRBJ2-6 | NA | 19 | TRBV4-1 | CASSQVGDRYDSGANVLTF | TGCGCCAGCAGCCAAGTGGGCGACAGATACGACTCTGGGGCCAACGTCCTGACTTTC
NA | TRBJ2-3 | NA | 14 | TRBV19 | CASLGVEGTDTQYF | TGTGCCAGCCTCGGGGTTGAGGGCACAGATACGCAGTATTTT
NA | TRBJ1-4 | NA | 14 | TRBV27 | CASSFGRGEEKLFF | TGTGCCAGCAGTTTTGGGCGGGGTGAAGAAAAACTGTTTTTT
NA | TRBJ2-7 | NA | 16 | TRBV7-2 | CASSSSLWGREYEQYF | TGTGCCAGCAGCTCAAGTCTCTGGGGGCGAGAGTACGAGCAGTACTTC
NA | TRBJ1-2 | TRBD1 | 19 | TRBV4-1 | CASSQDQGAEWPFHHGYTF | TGCGCCAGCAGCCAAGATCAGGGGGCAGAATGGCCATTTCATCATGGCTACACCTTC
NA | TRBJ2-6 | TRBD1 | 19 | TRBV15 | CATSRDRGLPLAGANVLTF | TGTGCCACCAGCCGGGACAGGGGACTACCTCTCGCTGGGGCCAACGTCCTGACTTTC
few | TRBJ1-6 | NA | 16 | TRBV4-3 | CASSQVNRDANSPLHF | TGCGCCAGCAGCCAAGTGAACAGGGATGCTAATTCACCCCTCCACTTT
few | TRBJ2-7 | NA | 17 | TRBV3-1 | CASSRTPIGGPTYEQYF | TGTGCCAGCAGCCGGACACCTATCGGCGGGCCCACCTACGAGCAGTACTTC
NA | TRBJ1-2 | NA | 15 | TRBV2 | CASSEAGHNSYGYTF | TGTGCCAGCAGTGAAGCGGGTCACAATTCCTATGGCTACACCTTC
few | TRBJ1-5 | NA | 16 | TRBV12-3/TRBV12-4 | CASSPGTPKKNQPQHF | TGTGCCAGCAGTCCTGGGACCCCAAAAAAAAATCAGCCCCAGCATTTT
NA | TRBJ2-1 | TRBD2 | 17 | TRBV12-3/TRBV12-4 | CASSPHSAGVLSNEQFF | TGTGCCAGCAGCCCCCATTCGGCGGGAGTATTGAGTAATGAGCAGTTCTTC
few | TRBJ1-2 | TRBD1 | 16 | TRBV4-1 | CASSQGGPGQHYGYTF | TGCGCCAGCAGCCAAGGGGGACCGGGACAGCACTATGGCTACACCTTC
NA | TRBJ2-1 | NA | 15 | TRBV29-1 | CSVEETGGVYNEQFF | TGCAGCGTTGAAGAAACAGGGGGGGTCTACAATGAGCAGTTCTTC
NA | TRBJ1-1 | NA | 13 | TRBV29-1 | CSVEDTGYTEAFF | TGCAGCGTTGAAGATACAGGGTACACTGAAGCTTTCTTT
NA | TRBJ2-7 | TRBD2 | 16 | TRBV4-1 | CASSRQHGGGELEQYF | TGCGCCAGCAGCCGCCAACATGGTGGGGGGGAGCTCGAGCAGTACTTC
few | TRBJ2-1 | NA | 13 | TRBV12-3/TRBV12-4 | CASARGRNNEQFF | TGTGCCAGCGCTCGGGGGAGGAACAATGAGCAGTTCTTC
NA | TRBJ1-5 | TRBD1 | 16 | TRBV6-2/TRBV6-3 | CASSAPGQGANQPQHF | TGTGCCAGCAGTGCTCCGGGACAGGGGGCAAATCAGCCCCAGCATTTT
few | TRBJ2-1 | NA | 13 | TRBV10-3 | CATEGPARNEQFF | TGTGCCACTGAGGGTCCAGCGCGCAATGAGCAGTTCTTC
NA | TRBJ2-3 | NA | 14 | TRBV6-5 | CASSRDGPGDTQYF | TGTGCCAGCAGCCGGGACGGCCCGGGGGATACGCAGTATTTT
NA | TRBJ2-7 | NA | 15 | TRBV4-2 | CASSQRPGTPYEQYF | TGTGCCAGCAGCCAGCGACCGGGGACCCCCTACGAGCAGTACTTC
few | TRBJ2-1 | NA | 11 | TRBV29-1 | CSVESGRKQFF | TGCAGCGTTGAATCGGGGCGAAAGCAGTTCTTC
NA | TRBJ2-4 | NA | 18 | TRBV6-5 | CASSYSDPGHLAKNIQYF | TGTGCCAGCAGTTACTCGGACCCGGGACATTTAGCCAAAAACATTCAGTACTTC
NA | TRBJ1-2 | NA | 14 | TRBV29-1 | CSVEQASEDYGYTF | TGCAGCGTTGAGCAGGCTTCAGAAGACTATGGCTACACCTTC
NA | TRBJ1-5 | NA | 12 | TRBV7-8 | CASSLDLQPQHF | TGTGCCAGCAGCTTAGATCTTCAGCCCCAGCATTTT
few | TRBJ1-4 | NA | 14 | TRBV28 | CASSRDGGNEKLFF | TGTGCCAGCAGCCGCGATGGGGGTAATGAAAAACTGTTTTTT
NA | TRBJ2-5 | NA | 16 | TRBV9 | CTSSVATETISETQYF | TGTACCAGCAGCGTAGCTACTGAGACAATATCAGAGACCCAGTACTTC